One sample yielded the 5 T cell receptor beta chains listed below, sequenced in a study of CD8 T cells in ankylosing spondylitis. Notes on the study in general: A TCR beta motif of under 10 highly homologous variants seemed to mark ankylosing spondylitis blood.

Using its own MiXCR run on the 5' RACE reads, TCRdb lists one record per CDR3 protein. Here the sample spans under 850,000 distinct CDR3 sequences, under 20% being singletons. These TCRs are of unknown antigen specificity. Material: blood, either unsorted or a sorted T cell fraction (not recorded which). These receptors were taken from a male donor with ankylosing spondylitis.

Ten or more counts support this clonotype. The chain couples TRBV9 to TRBJ2-2; a possible D gene is TRBD1 (6 bases). The length of the CDR3 is 15 residues. Looked up from germline, CDR1 is SGDLS and CDR2 is YYNGEE. The V end was cut by 4 bases, the J end by 1 base, with 11 bases between. CDR3 nucleotide sequence: TGTGCCAGCAGCCCCCTAGGGGGGAACACCGGGGAGCTGTTTTTT. It yields the protein CASSPLGGNTGELFF.

The rearrangement uses TRBV28 and TRBJ2-3, with 8 bases lining up with TRBD2. CDR1 and CDR2 (germline): MDHEN, SYDVKM. This CDR3 is 14 amino acids long. With V trimmed by 8 bases and J by 4 bases, 8 bases remained unmatched. CDR3 coding DNA: TGTGCCAGCCTTAGCGGGATCTTAGCAGATACGCAGTATTTT. Translating gives CASLSGILADTQYF.

A few counts support this clonotype. This chain joins TRBV4-3 and TRBJ1-1, with TRBD1 matching over 7 bases. The CDR3 is made up of 14 amino acids. V trimming: 4 bases; J trimming: 5 bases; junction bases outside the gene matches: 7. Germline V gives CDR1 LGHNA, CDR2 YSLEER. Here the CDR3 DNA reads TGCGCCAGCAGCCCAGGGGGGGGCTGGACTGAAGCTTTCTTT. Protein: CASSPGGGWTEAFF.

The chain recombines TRBV20-1 with TRBJ1-4; D call uncertain. Germline V CDR1 and CDR2: DFQATT, SNEGSKA (reference sequence). Between the trimmed V and J ends, which lost 5 bases and 4 bases, there was a span of 14 bases. CDR3 length: 14 residues. CDR3 sequence reads: CSAPRGSNNEKLFF. DNA of the CDR3: TGCAGTGCTCCCCGAGGCAGTAATAATGAAAAACTGTTTTTT.

This clonotype was recorded at least ten times. The chain has TRBV12-3 or TRBV12-4 and TRBJ2-5; 10 nucleotides agree with TRBD2. The CDR3 is made up of 15 amino acids. With 7 bases clipped from V and 2 bases from J, the junction kept 7 bases outside the gene matches. The CDR3 bases are TGTGCCAGCAACCCTAGCGGGGGTGGGCAAGAGACCCAGTACTTC. Its translation: CASNPSGGGQETQYF.